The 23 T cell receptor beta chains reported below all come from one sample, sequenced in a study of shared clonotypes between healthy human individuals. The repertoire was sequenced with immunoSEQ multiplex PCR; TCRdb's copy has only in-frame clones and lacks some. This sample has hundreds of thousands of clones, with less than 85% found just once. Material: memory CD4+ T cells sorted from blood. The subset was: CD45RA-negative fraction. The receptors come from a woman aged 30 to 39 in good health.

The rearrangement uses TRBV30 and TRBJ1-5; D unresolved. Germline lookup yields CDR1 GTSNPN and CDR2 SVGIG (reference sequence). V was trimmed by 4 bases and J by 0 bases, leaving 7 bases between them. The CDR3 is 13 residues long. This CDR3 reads CAWNRDSNQPQHF. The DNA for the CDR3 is TGTGCCTGGAATCGAGATAGCAATCAGCCCCAGCATTTT.

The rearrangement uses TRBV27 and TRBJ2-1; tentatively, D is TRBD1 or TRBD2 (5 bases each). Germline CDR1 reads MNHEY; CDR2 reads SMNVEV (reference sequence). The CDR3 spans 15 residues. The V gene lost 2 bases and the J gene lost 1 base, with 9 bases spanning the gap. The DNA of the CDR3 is TGTGCCAGCAGTTTAAGCAGGGAGTCCTACAATGAGCAGTTCTTC. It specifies CASSLSRESYNEQFF.

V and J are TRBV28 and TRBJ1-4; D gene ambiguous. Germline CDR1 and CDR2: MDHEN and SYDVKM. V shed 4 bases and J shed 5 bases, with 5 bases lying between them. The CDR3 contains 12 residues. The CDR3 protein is CASSYINEKLFF. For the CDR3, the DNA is TGTGCCAGCAGTTACATAAATGAAAAACTGTTTTTT.

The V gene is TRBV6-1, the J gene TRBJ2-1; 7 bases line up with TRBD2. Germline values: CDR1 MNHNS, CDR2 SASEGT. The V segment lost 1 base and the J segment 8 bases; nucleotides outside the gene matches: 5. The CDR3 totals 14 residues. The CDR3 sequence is CASSEVGGVDEQFF. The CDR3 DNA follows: TGTGCCAGCAGTGAAGTTGGGGGGGTGGATGAGCAGTTCTTC.

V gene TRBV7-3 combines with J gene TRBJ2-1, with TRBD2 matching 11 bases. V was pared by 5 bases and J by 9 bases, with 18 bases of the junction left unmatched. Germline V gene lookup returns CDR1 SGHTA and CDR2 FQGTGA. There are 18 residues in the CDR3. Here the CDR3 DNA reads TGTGCCAGCAGCCCCCAAGGGTTAGCGGGAGGGCCTCTAGTTGAGCAGTTCTTC. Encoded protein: CASSPQGLAGGPLVEQFF.

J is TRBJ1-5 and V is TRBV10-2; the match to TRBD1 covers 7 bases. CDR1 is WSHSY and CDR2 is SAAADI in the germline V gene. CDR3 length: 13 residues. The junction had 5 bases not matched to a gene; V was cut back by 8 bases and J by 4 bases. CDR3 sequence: CASRDSFNQPQHF. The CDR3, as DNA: TGCGCCAGCCGGGACAGCTTTAATCAGCCCCAGCATTTT.

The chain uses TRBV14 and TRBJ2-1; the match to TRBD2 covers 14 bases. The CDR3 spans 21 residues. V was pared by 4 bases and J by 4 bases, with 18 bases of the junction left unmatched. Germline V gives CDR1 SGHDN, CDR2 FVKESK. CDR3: CASSPLNSPGLAGERYNEQFF. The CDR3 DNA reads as TGTGCCAGCAGCCCTTTGAACTCCCCGGGACTAGCGGGAGAGAGGTACAATGAGCAGTTCTTC.

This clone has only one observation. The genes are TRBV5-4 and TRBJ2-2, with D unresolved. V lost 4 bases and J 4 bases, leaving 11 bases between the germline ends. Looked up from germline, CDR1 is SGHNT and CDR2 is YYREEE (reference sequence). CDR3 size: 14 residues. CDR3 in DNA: TGTGCCAGCAGCGCCTTCTCCCCCACCGGGGAGCTGTTTTTT. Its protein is CASSAFSPTGELFF. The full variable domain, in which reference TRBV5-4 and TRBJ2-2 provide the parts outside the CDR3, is ETGVTQSPTHLIKTRGQQVTLRCSSQSGHNTVSWYQQALGQGPQFIFQYYREEENGRGNFPPRFSGLQFPNYSSELNVNALELDDSALYLCASSAFSPTGELFFGEGSRLTVL.

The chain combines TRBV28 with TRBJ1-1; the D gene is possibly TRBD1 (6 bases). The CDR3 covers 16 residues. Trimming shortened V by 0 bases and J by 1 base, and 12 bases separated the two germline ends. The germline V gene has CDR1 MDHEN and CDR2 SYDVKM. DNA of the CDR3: TGTGCCAGCAGTTTATGGACAGGTAGACAGAACACTGAAGCTTTCTTT. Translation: CASSLWTGRQNTEAFF.

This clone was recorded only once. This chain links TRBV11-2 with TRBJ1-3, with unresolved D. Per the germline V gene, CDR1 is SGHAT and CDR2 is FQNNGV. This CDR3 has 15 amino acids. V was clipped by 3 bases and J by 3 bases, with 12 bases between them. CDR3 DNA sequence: TGTGCCAGCAGCTTGAACCAGGTCGATGGAAACACCATATATTTT. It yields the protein CASSLNQVDGNTIYF.

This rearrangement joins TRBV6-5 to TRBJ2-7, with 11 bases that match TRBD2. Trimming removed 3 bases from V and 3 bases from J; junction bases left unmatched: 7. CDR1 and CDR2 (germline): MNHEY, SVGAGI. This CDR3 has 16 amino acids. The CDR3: CASSYTATSGGYEQYF. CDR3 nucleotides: TGTGCCAGCAGTTATACGGCCACTAGCGGGGGCTACGAGCAGTACTTC.

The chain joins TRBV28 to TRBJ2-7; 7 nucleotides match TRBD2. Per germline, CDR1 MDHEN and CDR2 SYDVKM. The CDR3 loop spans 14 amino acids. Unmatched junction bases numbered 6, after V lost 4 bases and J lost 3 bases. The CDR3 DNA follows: TGTGCCAGCAGTTCGGGACTATACGGCTACGAGCAGTACTTC. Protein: CASSSGLYGYEQYF. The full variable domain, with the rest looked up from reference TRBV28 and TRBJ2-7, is DVKVTQSSRYLVKRTGEKVFLECVQDMDHENMFWYRQDPGLGLRLIYFSYDVKMKEKGDIPEGYSVSREKKERFSLILESASTNQTSMYLCASSSGLYGYEQYFGPGTRLTVT.

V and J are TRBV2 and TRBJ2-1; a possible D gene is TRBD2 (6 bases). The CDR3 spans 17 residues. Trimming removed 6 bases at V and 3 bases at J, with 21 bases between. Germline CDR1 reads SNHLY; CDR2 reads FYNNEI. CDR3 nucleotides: TGTGCCAGCAGGAGGAATGTGGTAGCGGAGAACTACAATGAGCAGTTCTTC. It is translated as CASRRNVVAENYNEQFF. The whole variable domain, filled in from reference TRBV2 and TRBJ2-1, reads EPEVTQTPSHQVTQMGQEVILRCVPISNHLYFYWYRQILGQKVEFLVSFYNNEISEKSEIFDDQFSVERPDGSNFTLKIRSTKLEDSAMYFCASRRNVVAENYNEQFFGPGTRLTVL.

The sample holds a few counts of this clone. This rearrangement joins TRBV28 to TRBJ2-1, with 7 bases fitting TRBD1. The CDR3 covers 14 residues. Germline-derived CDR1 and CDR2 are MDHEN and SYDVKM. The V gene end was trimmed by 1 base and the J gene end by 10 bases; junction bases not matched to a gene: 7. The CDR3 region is CASSLFGTEKEQFF. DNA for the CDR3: TGTGCCAGCAGTTTATTCGGGACAGAAAAAGAGCAGTTCTTC. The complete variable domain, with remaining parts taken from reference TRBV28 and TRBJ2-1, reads DVKVTQSSRYLVKRTGEKVFLECVQDMDHENMFWYRQDPGLGLRLIYFSYDVKMKEKGDIPEGYSVSREKKERFSLILESASTNQTSMYLCASSLFGTEKEQFFGPGTRLTVL.

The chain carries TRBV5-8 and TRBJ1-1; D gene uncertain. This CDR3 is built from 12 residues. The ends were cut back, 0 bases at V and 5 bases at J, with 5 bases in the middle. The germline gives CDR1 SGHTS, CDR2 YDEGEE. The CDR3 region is CASSLEVTEAFF. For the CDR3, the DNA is TGTGCCAGCAGCTTGGAGGTTACTGAAGCTTTCTTT.

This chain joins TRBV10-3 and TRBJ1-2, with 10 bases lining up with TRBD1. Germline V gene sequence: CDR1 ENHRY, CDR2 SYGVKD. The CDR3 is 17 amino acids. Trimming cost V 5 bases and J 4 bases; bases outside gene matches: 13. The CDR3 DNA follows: TGTGCCATCAGTCCCGGGACAGGGGCCCACAAGGGCTATGGCTACACCTTC. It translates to CAISPGTGAHKGYGYTF.

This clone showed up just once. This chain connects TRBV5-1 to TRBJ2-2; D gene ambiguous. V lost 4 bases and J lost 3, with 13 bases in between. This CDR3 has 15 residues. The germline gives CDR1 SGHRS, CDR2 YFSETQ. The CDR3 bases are TGCGCCAGCAGCCCCTCGTCGATGGACACCGGGGAGCTGTTTTTT. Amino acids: CASSPSSMDTGELFF.

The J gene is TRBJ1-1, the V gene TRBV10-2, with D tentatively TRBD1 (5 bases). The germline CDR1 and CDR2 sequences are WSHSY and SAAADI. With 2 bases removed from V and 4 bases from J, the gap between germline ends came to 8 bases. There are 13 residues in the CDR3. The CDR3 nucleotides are TGCGCCAGCAGTGAGCAGGGATTCACTGAAGCTTTCTTT. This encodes CASSEQGFTEAFF.

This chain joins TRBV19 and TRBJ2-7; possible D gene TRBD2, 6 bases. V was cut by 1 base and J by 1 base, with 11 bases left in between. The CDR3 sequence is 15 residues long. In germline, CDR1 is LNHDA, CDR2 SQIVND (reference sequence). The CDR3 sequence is CASSIATGGSYEQYF. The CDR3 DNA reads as TGTGCCAGTAGTATAGCTACAGGAGGGTCCTACGAGCAGTACTTC.

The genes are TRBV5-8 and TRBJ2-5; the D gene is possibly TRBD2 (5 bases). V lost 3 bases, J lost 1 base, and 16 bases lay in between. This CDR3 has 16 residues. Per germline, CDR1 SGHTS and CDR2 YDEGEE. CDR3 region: CASSSGVDLTQETQYF. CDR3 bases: TGTGCCAGCAGCTCCGGGGTTGACCTTACCCAAGAGACCCAGTACTTC.

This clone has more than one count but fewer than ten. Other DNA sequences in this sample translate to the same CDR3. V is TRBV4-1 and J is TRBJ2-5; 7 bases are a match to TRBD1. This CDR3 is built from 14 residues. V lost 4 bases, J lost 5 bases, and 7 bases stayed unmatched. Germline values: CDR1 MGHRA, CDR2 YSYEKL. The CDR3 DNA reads TGCGCCAGCAGCCCGACAGGGAGCAGGGAGACCCAGTACTTC. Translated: CASSPTGSRETQYF.

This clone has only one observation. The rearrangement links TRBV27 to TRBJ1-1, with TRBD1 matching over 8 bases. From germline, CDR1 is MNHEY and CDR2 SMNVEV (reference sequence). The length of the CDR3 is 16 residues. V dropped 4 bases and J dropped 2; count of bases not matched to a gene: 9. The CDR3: CASSSLRTGTNTEAFF. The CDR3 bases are TGTGCCAGCAGTTCCCTCCGGACAGGGACCAACACTGAAGCTTTCTTT.

The CDR3 DNA sequence: TGTGCCAGCTCAAAGACAGGCTCGAACACCGGGGAGCTGTTTTTT. It is translated as CASSKTGSNTGELFF. The chain recombines TRBV18 with TRBJ2-2; tentative D call: TRBD1 (6 bases). This CDR3 region has 15 residues. V was trimmed by 5 bases and J by 0 bases, leaving 10 bases between them. Germline CDR1 is KGHSH and CDR2 is LQKENI.